This TCR beta chain stems from a study of CD8+CD57+ T cells in acquired aplastic anemia. Profiles of TCR beta VDJ and CDR3 were generated from a genomic DNA template. TCRdb independently ran MiXCR on the reads; one entry per CDR3 protein. The sample lists roughly 260,000 distinct CDR3 sequences, 47% occurring once. CDR3 length: 13 amino acids. V gave up 3 bases and J gave up 7 bases, with 12 bases separating them. The germline gives CDR1 SNHLY, CDR2 FYNNEI. Whoever was chosen for sequencing had shown CD8+CD57+ cell expansion by flow cytometry. Overall study findings and caveats: The study identified roughly 29 CD8+ CDR3 sequences shared by patients and controls.

Of note for this clonotype: Antigen specificity is unknown.

What was sequenced was sorted CD4+, CD8+, or CD8+CD57+ T cells (not recorded which) from PBMCs. The TCR sequence derives from a human donor with aplastic anemia. J is TRBJ1-2 and V is TRBV2, with D perhaps matching TRBD1 (6 bases). CDR3: CASSEQGRSGYTF. As DNA, the CDR3 is TGTGCCAGCAGTGAGCAGGGGCGGTCTGGCTACACCTTC.